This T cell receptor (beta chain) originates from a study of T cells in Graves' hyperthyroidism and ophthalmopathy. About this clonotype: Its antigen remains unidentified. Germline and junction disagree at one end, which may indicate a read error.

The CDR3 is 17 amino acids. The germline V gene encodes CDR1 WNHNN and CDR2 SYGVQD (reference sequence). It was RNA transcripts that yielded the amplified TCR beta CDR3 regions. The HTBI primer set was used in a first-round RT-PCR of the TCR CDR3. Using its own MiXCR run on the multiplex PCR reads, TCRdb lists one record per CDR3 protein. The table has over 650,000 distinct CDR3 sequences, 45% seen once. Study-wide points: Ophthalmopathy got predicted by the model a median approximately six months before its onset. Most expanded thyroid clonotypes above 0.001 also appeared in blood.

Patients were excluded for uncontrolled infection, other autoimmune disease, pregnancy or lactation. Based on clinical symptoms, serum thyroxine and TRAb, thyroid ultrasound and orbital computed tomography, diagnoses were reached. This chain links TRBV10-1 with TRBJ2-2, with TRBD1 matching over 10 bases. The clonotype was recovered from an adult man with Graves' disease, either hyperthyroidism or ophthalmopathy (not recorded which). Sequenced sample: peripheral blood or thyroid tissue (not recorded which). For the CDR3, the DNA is TGTGCCAGCAGTGCGTTGGGACAGGGGCTCTTCACCGGGGAGCTGTTTTTT. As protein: CASSALGQGLFTGELFF.